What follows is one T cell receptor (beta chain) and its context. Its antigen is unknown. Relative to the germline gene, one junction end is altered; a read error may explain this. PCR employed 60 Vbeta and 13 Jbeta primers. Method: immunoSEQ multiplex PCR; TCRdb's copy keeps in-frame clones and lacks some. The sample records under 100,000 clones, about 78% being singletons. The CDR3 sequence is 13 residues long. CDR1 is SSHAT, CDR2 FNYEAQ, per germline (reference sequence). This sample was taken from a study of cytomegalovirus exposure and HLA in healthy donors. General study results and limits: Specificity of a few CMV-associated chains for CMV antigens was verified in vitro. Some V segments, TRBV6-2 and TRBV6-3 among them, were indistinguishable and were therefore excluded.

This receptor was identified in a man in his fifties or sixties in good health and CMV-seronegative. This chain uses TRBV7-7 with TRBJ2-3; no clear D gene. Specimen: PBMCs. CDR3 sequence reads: CASSLSYSDTQYF. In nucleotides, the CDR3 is TGTGCTAGCAGCTTGTCTTACAGCGATACGCAGTATTTT.